This is a list of T cell receptor beta chains from one sample in a study of blood T cell repertoires in COVID-19. Sequencing was performed with immunoSEQ multiplex PCR; in TCRdb, only in-frame clones are kept and a portion is missing. Counted here are 80,000 or so clones, roughly 87% occurring once; the ten biggest clones make up 2% to 3%. Sequences were obtained from peripheral blood. These receptors all stem from a man aged 45-60 years with acute or convalescent COVID-19. Both conserved end residues are part of each CDR3. Each record gives: clone size, J gene, V gene, D gene, CDR3 protein, CDR3 DNA. D genes are given only for firm matches. Size values are once, few and many counts, or a class for expanded clones, and some rows have none.

size: NA
J: TRBJ1-1
V: TRBV6-5
D: NA
CDR3: CASRVEVTKRAFF
DNA: TGTGCCAGCAGAGTAGAAGTGACCAAGAGGGCTTTCTTT

size: NA
J: TRBJ2-3
V: TRBV6-5
D: NA
CDR3: CASSLSGLGDTQYF
DNA: TGTGCCAGCAGCTTATCAGGGTTAGGCGATACGCAGTATTTT

size: NA
J: TRBJ2-3
V: TRBV7-6
D: NA
CDR3: CASSLAGGTDTQYF
DNA: TGTGCCAGCAGCTTAGCGGGGGGAACAGATACGCAGTATTTT

size: NA
J: TRBJ2-1
V: TRBV28
D: TRBD2
CDR3: CASSFGLVRNEQFF
DNA: TGTGCCAGCAGTTTCGGACTAGTTCGCAATGAGCAGTTCTTC

size: once
J: TRBJ2-5
V: TRBV10-3
D: TRBD1
CDR3: CAISADRQQETQYF
DNA: TGTGCCATCAGTGCGGACAGGCAACAAGAGACCCAGTACTTC

size: once
J: TRBJ2-1
V: TRBV28
D: TRBD2
CDR3: CASSLLAGGSSYNEQFF
DNA: TGTGCCAGCAGTTTACTAGCGGGAGGTAGCTCCTACAATGAGCAGTTCTTC

size: NA
J: TRBJ2-1
V: TRBV11-1
D: NA
CDR3: CASTPRPGNEQFF
DNA: TGTGCCAGCACCCCCCGCCCAGGAAATGAGCAGTTCTTC

size: NA
J: TRBJ2-1
V: TRBV9
D: NA
CDR3: CASSPAARGLHEQFF
DNA: TGTGCCAGCAGCCCCGCGGCTAGAGGGCTACATGAGCAGTTCTTC

size: once
J: TRBJ2-5
V: TRBV27
D: TRBD2
CDR3: CASSYLAGGGLETQYF
DNA: TGTGCCAGCAGTTACCTAGCGGGAGGTGGTCTAGAGACCCAGTACTTC

size: NA
J: TRBJ2-3
V: TRBV4-1
D: NA
CDR3: CASSYTGDTQYF
DNA: TGCGCCAGCAGCTACACAGGAGATACGCAGTATTTT

size: NA
J: TRBJ1-5
V: TRBV4-3
D: NA
CDR3: CASSQDGATNQPQHF
DNA: TGCGCCAGCAGCCAAGATGGGGCCACTAATCAGCCCCAGCATTTT

size: NA
J: TRBJ2-4
V: TRBV5-1
D: TRBD2
CDR3: CASSRGLALAKNIQYF
DNA: TGCGCCAGCAGCCGAGGACTAGCCCTAGCCAAAAACATTCAGTACTTC

size: few
J: TRBJ2-7
V: TRBV5-1
D: TRBD2
CDR3: CASSLRLAGSSYEQYF
DNA: TGCGCCAGCAGCTTGCGACTAGCGGGGAGCTCCTACGAGCAGTACTTC

size: NA
J: TRBJ1-1
V: TRBV5-1
D: NA
CDR3: CASSLTGNTEAFF
DNA: TGCGCCAGCAGCCTTACGGGGAACACTGAAGCTTTCTTT

size: NA
J: TRBJ2-1
V: TRBV14
D: NA
CDR3: CASSQDRVRYNEQFF
DNA: TGTGCCAGCAGCCAAGACAGGGTGCGTTACAATGAGCAGTTCTTC

size: NA
J: TRBJ2-2
V: TRBV30
D: TRBD2
CDR3: CAWSVDVGGAGGELFF
DNA: TGTGCCTGGAGTGTTGATGTCGGGGGGGCAGGCGGGGAGCTGTTTTTT

size: NA
J: TRBJ1-1
V: TRBV6-5
D: TRBD1
CDR3: CASSYSGGTGGTEAFF
DNA: TGTGCCAGCAGTTACTCAGGGGGGACAGGGGGCACTGAAGCTTTCTTT

size: NA
J: TRBJ1-5
V: TRBV19
D: NA
CDR3: CASRQSLGPQHF
DNA: TGTGCCAGCCGACAGAGCCTAGGGCCCCAGCATTTT

size: NA
J: TRBJ2-3
V: TRBV27
D: NA
CDR3: CASRQHGLLPTDTQYF
DNA: TGTGCCAGCCGCCAGCATGGACTTTTGCCCACAGATACGCAGTATTTT

size: NA
J: TRBJ1-4
V: TRBV6-5
D: NA
CDR3: CASSFPGLANEKLFF
DNA: TGTGCCAGCAGTTTTCCGGGACTTGCTAATGAAAAACTGTTTTTT

size: NA
J: TRBJ2-1
V: TRBV27
D: NA
CDR3: CATQGANEQFF
DNA: TGTGCCACCCAAGGAGCTAATGAGCAGTTCTTC

size: NA
J: TRBJ1-4
V: TRBV28
D: NA
CDR3: CASSLRGEGEKLFF
DNA: TGTGCCAGCAGTTTACGAGGGGAGGGGGAAAAACTGTTTTTT

size: NA
J: TRBJ2-1
V: TRBV7-8
D: TRBD1
CDR3: CASSRDRAYNEQFF
DNA: TGTGCCAGCAGCCGGGACAGGGCTTACAATGAGCAGTTCTTC

size: NA
J: TRBJ2-7
V: TRBV5-4
D: TRBD2
CDR3: CASSSGLAGVAGSYEQYF
DNA: TGTGCCAGCAGCTCGGGACTAGCGGGAGTCGCAGGCTCCTACGAGCAGTACTTC

size: few
J: TRBJ2-7
V: TRBV6-1
D: NA
CDR3: CASSGAGLSYEQYF
DNA: TGTGCCAGCAGTGGAGCGGGCCTCTCCTACGAGCAGTACTTC

size: NA
J: TRBJ2-1
V: TRBV15
D: TRBD1
CDR3: CATSRGGTGGNEQFF
DNA: TGTGCCACCAGCAGAGGTGGGACAGGGGGCAATGAGCAGTTCTTC

size: NA
J: TRBJ1-4
V: TRBV2
D: NA
CDR3: CASSEAATRNEKLFF
DNA: TGTGCCAGCAGTGAAGCGGCCACCAGAAATGAAAAACTGTTTTTT

size: NA
J: TRBJ2-7
V: TRBV7-9
D: NA
CDR3: CASSFGSGSLYEQYF
DNA: TGTGCCAGCAGCTTCGGGTCAGGGTCCCTTTACGAGCAGTACTTC

size: NA
J: TRBJ1-4
V: TRBV5-1
D: NA
CDR3: CASSLYGVKDEKLFF
DNA: TGCGCCAGCAGCTTGTACGGAGTCAAGGATGAAAAACTGTTTTTT

size: NA
J: TRBJ2-2
V: TRBV28
D: NA
CDR3: CASSPRQGRYTGELFF
DNA: TGTGCCAGCAGCCCCCGGCAGGGGCGCTACACCGGGGAGCTGTTTTTT

size: NA
J: TRBJ1-4
V: TRBV28
D: NA
CDR3: CASTPGGDSEKLFF
DNA: TGTGCCAGCACCCCGGGAGGGGATAGCGAAAAACTGTTTTTT

size: NA
J: TRBJ2-1
V: TRBV27
D: TRBD1
CDR3: CASSLRDSLYNEQFF
DNA: TGTGCCAGCAGTTTACGGGACAGCCTTTACAATGAGCAGTTCTTC

size: once
J: TRBJ1-1
V: TRBV27
D: NA
CDR3: CASSIRTKGTEAFF
DNA: TGTGCCAGCAGTATTCGGACAAAAGGGACTGAAGCTTTCTTT

size: NA
J: TRBJ2-5
V: TRBV18
D: NA
CDR3: CASSPRETQYF
DNA: TGTGCCAGCTCCCCCCGGGAGACCCAGTACTTC

size: NA
J: TRBJ1-5
V: TRBV6-6
D: NA
CDR3: CASSKRGGGLEPQHF
DNA: TGTGCCAGCAGTAAACGGGGAGGGGGATTGGAGCCCCAGCATTTT

size: NA
J: TRBJ1-1
V: TRBV4-1
D: NA
CDR3: CASSQARGAEAFF
DNA: TGCGCCAGCAGCCAAGCCAGGGGCGCTGAAGCTTTCTTT

size: NA
J: TRBJ1-1
V: TRBV28
D: NA
CDR3: CASRTGPNTEAFF
DNA: TGTGCCAGCAGAACAGGACCGAACACTGAAGCTTTCTTT

size: NA
J: TRBJ1-5
V: TRBV27
D: TRBD1
CDR3: CASSPGQVRQPQHF
DNA: TGTGCCAGCAGCCCCGGACAGGTCCGTCAGCCCCAGCATTTT

size: NA
J: TRBJ1-2
V: TRBV28
D: NA
CDR3: CASSDTLISYTF
DNA: TGTGCCAGCAGTGACACCCTTATTAGCTACACCTTC

size: NA
J: TRBJ2-5
V: TRBV3-1/TRBV3-2
D: NA
CDR3: CASRNVYRAGEETQYF
DNA: TGTGCCAGCAGAAACGTCTACAGGGCGGGGGAAGAGACCCAGTACTTC